Here is one T cell receptor (beta chain) with its context. Its antigen is not known. A read error may account for a junction end that differs from germline. The CDR3 is 16 amino acids. Per the germline V gene, CDR1 is SGHDT and CDR2 is YYEEEE. The data were taken from a study of tumor-infiltrating lymphocytes in primary liver carcinoma. In the study overall: Men as well as women, aged 30 to 69 years, made up the patients. Each of the samples returned roughly 3.5 to 8 million productive TCRbeta reads (a yield similar across tissue types).

Investigators took RNA and DNA out together from about 19-30 mg of unsorted bulk tissue. The investigators made TCR beta cDNA from 400 to 500 ng total RNA, using a constant-region primer. Slightly modified ARM-PCR with three nested multiplex PCR rounds yielded TCR beta libraries. With TRBV1-TRBV30 forward primers and a C-beta reverse primer, the first two PCR rounds were run for roughly 10 cycles each. Each CDR3 protein gets one entry after TCRdb re-called the multiplex PCR reads with MiXCR. The table shows approximately 80,000 distinct CDR3 sequences, with 69% occurring only once. Study-level points and caveats: Tumor-adjacent and tumor-blood pairs displayed less overlap than did pairs of tumor regions.

The V call is TRBV5-6, the J call TRBJ2-2, with D possibly TRBD2 on 5 matching bases. The material sequenced was tumor-adjacent normal liver tissue. This TCR derives from a man aged 40-49 years with primary liver carcinoma and hepatitis B virus infection. This chain's CDR3 is CASSSRRRFNTGELFF. The CDR3 DNA sequence: TGTGCCAGCAGCTCAAGACGGAGATTTAACACCGGGGAGCTCTTTTTT.